The sequence of this T cell receptor (beta chain) was determined in a study of T cell changes during pregnancy in multiple sclerosis. Germline assignment: CDR1 LNHDA and CDR2 SQIVND (reference sequence). V gave up 4 bases and J gave up 3 bases; unmatched junction bases: 3. This CDR3 spans 14 amino acids. Libraries were prepared by immunoSEQ multiplex PCR; TCRdb keeps only in-frame clonotypes and omits some of them. The sample includes tens of thousands of clones, 92% of them seen just once. The chain joins TRBV19 to TRBJ1-5; 7 bases line up with TRBD1. Sequencing used CD4+ T cells from peripheral blood mononuclear cells, obtained in the third trimester of pregnancy. The source is a female donor with multiple sclerosis, enrolled in a pregnancy study. The chain's CDR3 is CASSTRGPNQPQHF. CDR3 DNA sequence: TGTGCCAGTAGTACAAGGGGGCCCAATCAGCCCCAGCATTTT.